One sample yielded the 29 T cell receptor beta chains listed below, sequenced in a study of shared clonotypes between healthy human individuals. The table came from immunoSEQ multiplex PCR; TCRdb's copy has only in-frame clones and leaves some out. Found here are about 560,000 clones, roughly 72% of them singletons; the top ten hold 12%. The sequenced material came from PBMCs. The receptors come from a woman in her 40s in good health. Some clones in this sample may be carry-over from other donors' samples.

The V gene is TRBV5-1, the J gene TRBJ1-1; TRBD1 aligns across 7 bases. The CDR3 extends over 15 amino acids. Germline trimming cut 0 bases from V and 3 bases from J; bases unmatched to any gene: 5. CDR1 and CDR2 from the germline V gene are SGHRS and YFSETQ. The CDR3 loop reads CASSLGGQSHTEAFF. CDR3 sequence (DNA): TGCGCCAGCAGCTTGGGGGGACAGTCGCACACTGAAGCTTTCTTT.

This chain connects TRBV7-3 to TRBJ2-3; D may be TRBD2 (6 bases). V gave up 4 bases and J gave up 5 bases, with 16 bases separating them. Looked up from germline, CDR1 is SGHTA and CDR2 is FQGTGA. This CDR3 is built from 15 residues. As DNA, the CDR3 is TGTGCCAGCAGCTCCTTTCGCGGGACCGGAGATACGCAGTATTTT. Encoded protein: CASSSFRGTGDTQYF.

The V call is TRBV9, the J call TRBJ2-3; TRBD2 matches 9 bases. Losses at the gene ends were 0 bases for V and 2 bases for J; bases not matched to a gene: 7. CDR1 is SGDLS and CDR2 is YYNGEE in the germline V gene. This CDR3 is built from 17 residues. The CDR3 DNA follows: TGTGCCAGCAGCGTAGGGGCGACTAGCGGCTACACAGATACGCAGTATTTT. Encoded protein: CASSVGATSGYTDTQYF. The full variable domain, in which reference TRBV9 and TRBJ2-3 provide the parts outside the CDR3, is DSGVTQTPKHLITATGQRVTLRCSPRSGDLSVYWYQQSLDQGLQFLIQYYNGEERAKGNILERFSAQQFPDLHSELNLSSLELGDSALYFCASSVGATSGYTDTQYFGPGTRLTVL.

The chain is built from TRBV20-1 and TRBJ1-1; D remains unclear. The CDR3 extends over 11 amino acids. Germline V gene lookup returns CDR1 DFQATT and CDR2 SNEGSKA (reference sequence). V was shortened by 7 bases and J by 2 bases, with 8 bases between the two germline ends. CDR3 protein: CSVASNTEAFF. The CDR3 bases are TGCAGTGTAGCTAGCAACACTGAAGCTTTCTTT.

About this clone: Other DNA variants within this sample encode the same CDR3. V and J are TRBV5-1 and TRBJ1-5; D is perhaps TRBD1 (6 bases). Trimming left V 2 bases short and J 5 bases short, with 14 bases between. The CDR3 has 15 amino acids. CDR1 SGHRS and CDR2 YFSETQ come from the germline V gene. This CDR3 is CASSLGQSGDQPQHF. CDR3 nucleotide sequence: TGCGCCAGCAGCTTAGGACAGTCAGGGGATCAGCCCCAGCATTTT. Filled out from reference TRBV5-1 and TRBJ1-5, the complete variable domain reads KAGVTQTPRYLIKTRGQQVTLSCSPISGHRSVSWYQQTPGQGLQFLFEYFSETQRNKGNFPGRFSGRQFSNSRSEMNVSTLELGDSALYLCASSLGQSGDQPQHFGDGTRLSIL.

This clone was found a few times. V usage is TRBV19 and J usage is TRBJ2-5; D may be TRBD1 (6 bases). The germline CDR1 and CDR2 sequences are LNHDA and SQIVND (reference sequence). The ends were cut back, 5 bases at V and 7 bases at J, with 20 bases in the middle. The CDR3 runs to 15 residues. CDR3 nucleotide sequence: TGTGCCAGTAGTCTAGGTCGACAGGAGGCAAGGACCCAGTACTTC. As protein: CASSLGRQEARTQYF.

This chain connects TRBV20-1 to TRBJ1-1; no reliable D call. The CDR3 consists of 11 residues. The V gene's germline CDR1 is DFQATT and CDR2 SNEGSKA (reference sequence). Here the CDR3 reads CSLAWDTEAFF. CDR3 DNA: TGCAGCCTCGCTTGGGACACTGAAGCTTTCTTT.

The chain has TRBV10-3 and TRBJ2-1; no clear D gene. V shed 3 bases and J shed 2 bases, with 14 bases lying between them. Germline lookup yields CDR1 ENHRY and CDR2 SYGVKD. The CDR3 covers 16 residues. The CDR3 DNA reads as TGTGCCATCAGTGATCGGACCCAAATTCCCTACAATGAGCAGTTCTTC. It translates to CAISDRTQIPYNEQFF.

About this clone itself: The sample contains more than one DNA sequence encoding this CDR3. V is TRBV6-6 and J is TRBJ1-5; D not resolved. The V and J ends lost 0 bases and 7 bases respectively, with 7 bases between them. Germline V lookup: CDR1 MNHNY, CDR2 SVGAGI (reference sequence). This CDR3 is built from 13 residues. CDR3 sequence reads: CASSYSPGQPQHF. In nucleotides, the CDR3 is TGTGCCAGCAGTTACTCTCCAGGCCAGCCCCAGCATTTT.

The chain joins TRBV7-8 to TRBJ2-5, with a tentative D call TRBD2 (5 bases). Trimming shortened V by 1 base and J by 5 bases, and 11 bases separated the two germline ends. There are 14 residues in the CDR3. CDR1 SGHVS and CDR2 FQNEAQ come from the germline V gene. This chain's CDR3 is CASSLGLSVETQYF. DNA for the CDR3: TGTGCCAGCAGCTTAGGACTTAGCGTGGAGACCCAGTACTTC.

The genes are TRBV4-3 and TRBJ2-3; no firm D call. The CDR3 extends over 14 amino acids. Germline V CDR1 and CDR2: LGHNA, YSLEER. V was trimmed by 3 bases and J by 6 bases, leaving 13 bases between them. CDR3: CASSQTPLTDTQYF. CDR3 nucleotide sequence: TGCGCCAGCAGCCAGACCCCGCTTACCGATACGCAGTATTTT.

CDR3 nucleotide sequence: TGTGCCAGCAGTTTAGGGCTTGCGGGTAATGAAAAACTGTTTTTT. Protein sequence: CASSLGLAGNEKLFF. The chain uses TRBV28 and TRBJ1-4, with D unresolved. The length of the CDR3 is 15 residues. The V end was cut by 2 bases, the J end by 4 bases, with 11 bases between. Looked up from germline, CDR1 is MDHEN and CDR2 is SYDVKM.

The V gene is TRBV19, the J gene TRBJ1-5, with a possible D match to TRBD1 (5 bases). The germline gives CDR1 LNHDA, CDR2 SQIVND (reference sequence). The CDR3 loop spans 14 amino acids. The V end lost 9 bases, the J end lost 1 base, and 13 bases lay between the germline ends. CDR3 DNA sequence: TGTGCCAGCGCCAGGGAGTGGAGCAATCAGCCCCAGCATTTT. Its protein is CASAREWSNQPQHF.

This clone was detected only a few times. The rearrangement links TRBV15 to TRBJ2-3; D unclear. CDR1 LNHNV and CDR2 YYDKDF come from the germline V gene (reference sequence). With 5 bases removed from V and 1 base from J, the gap between germline ends came to 16 bases. CDR3 size: 16 residues. DNA of the CDR3: TGTGCCACCAGCGTCGGTGCGACCCGACGCACAGATACGCAGTATTTT. It codes for CATSVGATRRTDTQYF.

Of note for this clone: Its ends do not fully match the called genes, so a read error is possible. The genes are TRBV27 and TRBJ1-4; D not resolved. In germline, CDR1 is MNHEY, CDR2 SMNVEV (reference sequence). This CDR3 contains 14 residues. The CDR3 DNA sequence: TGTGCCTGCAGCAACCTCCCGGCCCCTGAAAAACTGTTTTTT. Encoded protein: CACSNLPAPEKLFF.

The rearrangement links TRBV7-9 to TRBJ2-7; tentative D call: TRBD1 (5 bases). CDR3 length: 14 residues. Germline V gene sequence: CDR1 SEHNR, CDR2 FQNEAQ (reference sequence). V lost 1 base and J lost 4, with 11 bases in between. The DNA for the CDR3 is TGTGCCAGCAGCTTAGTCGTTGGGGCGTACGAGCAGTACTTC. Amino acids: CASSLVVGAYEQYF.

This clone was detected only once. The V and J genes are TRBV25-1 and TRBJ2-3, with TRBD2 identical over 10 bases. Germline assignment: CDR1 MGHDK and CDR2 SYGVNS. The J segment lost 2 bases and the V segment lost 5 bases, leaving 4 bases of the junction unmatched. CDR3 size: 15 residues. The CDR3 protein is CASSSSGSSTDTQYF. CDR3 nucleotides: TGTGCCAGCAGTTCTAGCGGGAGTTCCACAGATACGCAGTATTTT. Complete variable domain (other parts from reference TRBV25-1 and TRBJ2-3): EADIYQTPRYLVIGTGKKITLECSQTMGHDKMYWYQQDPGMELHLIHYSYGVNSTEKGDLSSESTVSRIRTEHFPLTLESARPSHTSQYLCASSSSGSSTDTQYFGPGTRLTVL.

The V gene is TRBV4-1, the J gene TRBJ2-1, with a weak D call TRBD2 (7 bases). Germline V gene lookup returns CDR1 MGHRA and CDR2 YSYEKL. Trimming stripped 0 bases from V and 5 bases from J, with 17 bases between. CDR3 size: 17 residues. The CDR3 bases are TGCGCCAGCAGCCAAGATCCGGGGGGCGGCACGAACAATGAGCAGTTCTTC. This codes for CASSQDPGGGTNNEQFF.

In regard to this clone: Lacking the conserved final phenylalanine or tryptophan, this CDR3 likely reflects a read error. J is TRBJ1-2 and V is TRBV10-3, with 9 nucleotides matching TRBD1. The CDR3 is made up of 14 amino acids. Germline CDR1 reads ENHRY; CDR2 reads SYGVKD. The V segment lost 7 bases and the J segment 4 bases; nucleotides outside the gene matches: 7. CDR3 coding DNA: TGTGCCATCACCGGTGGACAGGGGAGCTATGGCTACACCTCC. Translating gives CAITGGQGSYGYTS.

The genes are TRBV7-9 and TRBJ2-1; D uncertain. The CDR3 runs to 11 residues. V was clipped by 4 bases and J by 8 bases, with 6 bases between them. Germline V gives CDR1 SEHNR, CDR2 FQNEAQ (reference sequence). CDR3 in DNA: TGTGCCAGCAGCTCTCAGGATGAGCAGTTCTTC. It codes for CASSSQDEQFF.

The gene calls are TRBV4-1 and TRBJ1-4; D unresolved. V was cut by 4 bases and J by 5 bases, with 8 bases left in between. The CDR3 is 13 amino acids. The germline V gene has CDR1 MGHRA and CDR2 YSYEKL. The CDR3 region is CASSRALNEKLFF. CDR3 DNA: TGCGCCAGCAGCCGAGCACTCAATGAAAAACTGTTTTTT.

This CDR3 is CASRLTGFHEQYF. The CDR3 DNA reads as TGTGCCAGCAGACTCACAGGGTTCCACGAGCAGTACTTC. This chain connects TRBV6-5 to TRBJ2-7; D might be TRBD1 (6 bases). Germline CDR1 MNHEY, CDR2 SVGAGI. CDR3 length: 13 amino acids. Trimming took off 6 bases at V and 5 bases at J, with 14 bases between the two ends.

This chain joins TRBV6-1 and TRBJ2-1, with TRBD2 matching over 13 bases. The ends lost 4 bases at V and 9 bases at J; junction bases unmatched: 6. The length of the CDR3 is 15 residues. The germline CDR1 and CDR2 sequences are MNHNS and SASEGT. CDR3 residues: CASSGTSGSRGEQFF. The CDR3, as DNA: TGTGCCAGCAGTGGGACTAGCGGGAGTCGTGGTGAGCAGTTCTTC.

The gene calls are TRBV28 and TRBJ2-5; 10 bases agree with TRBD2. CDR1 MDHEN and CDR2 SYDVKM come from the germline V gene. V was clipped by 5 bases and J by 5 bases; unmatched bases: 8. This CDR3 is built from 15 residues. CDR3 DNA: TGTGCCAGCAGTCCTGGGACTAGCGCAAGGGAGACCCAGTACTTC. The encoded protein is CASSPGTSARETQYF. The full variable domain, rest sourced from reference TRBV28 and TRBJ2-5, is DVKVTQSSRYLVKRTGEKVFLECVQDMDHENMFWYRQDPGLGLRLIYFSYDVKMKEKGDIPEGYSVSREKKERFSLILESASTNQTSMYLCASSPGTSARETQYFGPGTRLLVL.

The chain recombines TRBV5-6 with TRBJ2-5; D is possibly TRBD2 (5 bases). Germline values: CDR1 SGHDT, CDR2 YYEEEE. The V and J ends lost 0 bases and 3 bases respectively, with 18 bases between them. The CDR3 covers 17 residues. CDR3: CASSLVGGVRVKETQYF. CDR3 nucleotide sequence: TGTGCCAGCAGCTTGGTAGGTGGCGTGAGGGTGAAAGAGACCCAGTACTTC.

The V call is TRBV11-1, the J call TRBJ2-1, with 7 positions matching TRBD1. CDR1 and CDR2 from the germline V gene are SGHAT and FQDESV (reference sequence). The CDR3 is 14 amino acids. V was pared by 3 bases and J by 7 bases, with 6 bases of the junction left unmatched. This chain's CDR3 is CASSFLTGKNEQFF. CDR3 nucleotides: TGTGCCAGCAGCTTCCTGACAGGGAAGAATGAGCAGTTCTTC.

This clone was detected only once. Here the CDR3 DNA reads TGCGCCAGCAGCCAAGAGGGGGGAATTACGCCCGGCTATGGCTACACCTTC. Amino acids: CASSQEGGITPGYGYTF. The chain has TRBV4-1 and TRBJ1-2, with a weak D call TRBD1 (5 bases). This CDR3 is 17 amino acids long. The germline V gene encodes CDR1 MGHRA and CDR2 YSYEKL. V dropped 0 bases and J dropped 4 bases, with 18 bases sitting between them.

The rearrangement uses TRBV27 and TRBJ1-1, with 7 bases matching TRBD1. Germline CDR1 MNHEY, CDR2 SMNVEV (reference sequence). Losses at the gene ends were 2 bases for V and 4 bases for J; bases not matched to a gene: 7. This CDR3 is built from 15 residues. CDR3 in DNA: TGTGCCAGCAGTTTACAACAGGGGTTGGCCACTGAAGCTTTCTTT. The encoded protein is CASSLQQGLATEAFF.

V and J are TRBV7-9 and TRBJ2-2; tentatively, D is TRBD1 (5 bases). Per germline, CDR1 SEHNR and CDR2 FQNEAQ (reference sequence). This CDR3 is built from 13 residues. Between the trimmed V and J ends, which lost 2 bases and 5 bases, there was a span of 6 bases. Here the CDR3 DNA reads TGTGCCAGCAGCTTACCAGGGACCGGGGAGCTGTTTTTT. It encodes CASSLPGTGELFF.